The clone carrying this T cell receptor beta chain was recorded only once. Germline V gene sequence: CDR1 LGHDT, CDR2 YNNKEL (reference sequence). The ends were cut back, 0 bases at V and 10 bases at J, with 12 bases in the middle. This CDR3 spans 13 amino acids. As originally analysed: Quantification of nucleated cells was approximated via reference gene primer amplification. The repertoire was sequenced with immunoSEQ multiplex PCR; TCRdb's copy has only in-frame clones and lacks some. V and J calls plus clone size are reproduced from that table; the DNA served to infer D and trimming. This repertoire shows about 120,000 clones, 75% to 90% found once; its top ten account for about a fifth. The record originates from a study of blood T cell repertoires in COVID-19. Looking at the study overall: Samples of COVID-19 (acute and convalescent) were obtained from the United States, Italy and Spain. The analysed material was cDNA or gDNA that came from T cells, B-cell-depleted T cells, or PBMCs.

Sequenced: peripheral blood. The clonotype comes from a human donor with acute or convalescent COVID-19. The donor label of this sample is uncertain. The J gene is TRBJ1-2, the V gene TRBV3-1 (or the pseudogene TRBV3-2); D is undetermined. CDR3 sequence reads: CASSQEVGGPYTF. The CDR3 DNA follows: TGTGCCAGCAGCCAAGAGGTGGGAGGGCCCTACACCTTC.